Each of the 19 T cell receptor beta chains below was sequenced from the same sample in a study of low-dose radiotherapy and immunotherapy resistance in tumors. The time point is: after trial treatment. The sample's treatment: LDRT plus nivolumab, ipilimumab, low-dose cyclophosphamide and aspirin (RACIN trial). cDNA synthesis used a TRAV/TRBV-specific primer set for both chains. Using a constant-region primer together with a V-primer adapter, TCRs were subjected to 15 to 20 PCR cycles of amplification. Using its own MiXCR run on the reads, TCRdb lists one record per CDR3 protein. The sample gives some 38,000 distinct CDR3 sequences, more than 20% of which show up once; 8% to 9.5% is in the top ten. Specimen: PBMCs, collected after low-dose radiotherapy plus immunotherapy. The origin of the receptors is a female donor with ovarian cancer.

This clonotype was seen many times. The chain uses TRBV7-9 and TRBJ2-3; TRBD2 aligns across 7 bases. Trimming cost V 9 bases and J 0 bases; bases outside gene matches: 9. Germline loops: CDR1 SEHNR, CDR2 FQNEAQ (reference sequence). The CDR3 is 15 residues long. CDR3: CASGTGTTSTDTQYF. The CDR3 DNA follows: TGTGCCAGTGGGACCGGGACTACTAGCACAGATACGCAGTATTTT.

This clonotype was seen repeatedly, ten times or more. The J gene is TRBJ1-1, the V gene TRBV19, with a possible D match to TRBD1 (6 bases). Germline V CDR1 and CDR2: LNHDA, SQIVND (reference sequence). The germline V and J ends were trimmed by 5 bases and 1 base, with 11 bases remaining between them. The CDR3 runs 14 residues. CDR3: CASSSRQENTEAFF. As DNA, the CDR3 is TGTGCCAGTAGTTCCCGACAGGAGAACACTGAAGCTTTCTTT.

This chain connects TRBV6-6 to TRBJ2-2, with D possibly TRBD2 on 6 matching bases. This CDR3 has 14 amino acids. Per the germline V gene, CDR1 is MNHNY and CDR2 is SVGAGI (reference sequence). V was trimmed by 4 bases and J by 7 bases, leaving 13 bases between them. CDR3 residues: CASSFPTGVGELFF. The CDR3, as DNA: TGTGCCAGCAGTTTCCCCACGGGGGTCGGGGAGCTGTTTTTT.

This clonotype was picked up many times. The gene calls are TRBV28 and TRBJ2-5; TRBD1 agrees at 7 bases. Germline V lookup: CDR1 MDHEN, CDR2 SYDVKM. V gave up 4 bases and J gave up 3 bases; unmatched junction bases: 2. The CDR3 has 13 residues. CDR3 region: CASSSQGEETQYF. As DNA, the CDR3 is TGTGCCAGCAGTTCTCAGGGGGAAGAGACCCAGTACTTC.

This clonotype showed up many times. The V and J genes are TRBV15 and TRBJ2-3; D is perhaps TRBD2 (6 bases). The CDR3 loop spans 19 amino acids. V was trimmed by 3 bases and J by 1 base, leaving 23 bases between them. The germline V gene encodes CDR1 LNHNV and CDR2 YYDKDF (reference sequence). The CDR3 DNA follows: TGTGCCACCAGCAGGCCTGGGAAAGGGAGGCGATGGGGCACAGATACGCAGTATTTT. Translated: CATSRPGKGRRWGTDTQYF.

This clonotype has at least ten counts. V usage is TRBV29-1 and J usage is TRBJ1-2; 7 bases are shared with TRBD1. The CDR3 contains 12 residues. V lost 6 bases and J lost 6; bases outside the gene matches: 7. Germline V gives CDR1 SQVTM, CDR2 ANQGSEA. The CDR3 DNA is TGCAGCGTGACCCGGGACAGAAATGGCTACACCTTC. It is translated as CSVTRDRNGYTF. The full variable domain, its missing parts supplied by reference TRBV29-1 and TRBJ1-2, is SAVISQKPSRDICQRGTSLTIQCQVDSQVTMMFWYRQQPGQSLTLIATANQGSEATYESGFVIDKFPISRPNLTFSTLTVSNMSPEDSSIYLCSVTRDRNGYTFGSGTRLTVV.

In this sample, this clonotype turned up many times. The chain has TRBV30 and TRBJ1-3, with D perhaps TRBD1 (5 bases). Germline V gene lookup returns CDR1 GTSNPN and CDR2 SVGIG (reference sequence). The CDR3 extends over 16 amino acids. Trimming cost V 1 base and J 0 bases, with 13 bases left between them. The CDR3 sequence: CAWSDRTRGSGNTIYF. CDR3 coding DNA: TGTGCCTGGAGTGATCGGACGAGGGGCTCTGGAAACACCATATATTTT.

This clonotype has ten or more counts. The chain employs TRBV11-3 and TRBJ1-4; D is undetermined. The V end lost 0 bases, the J end lost 10 bases, and 9 bases lay between the germline ends. CDR1 and CDR2 (germline): SGHNT, YENEEA. The CDR3 has 13 amino acids. The CDR3, as DNA: TGTGCCAGCAGCTTAGATCCGGGAGGAAAACTGTTTTTT. This sequence encodes CASSLDPGGKLFF.

This clonotype has ten or more counts. The J gene is TRBJ2-7, the V gene TRBV28; 13 bases align to TRBD2. The CDR3 length is 16 residues. V shed 6 bases and J 5 bases; nucleotides not matched to a gene: 10. Germline CDR1 is MDHEN and CDR2 is SYDVKM. The DNA of the CDR3 is TGTGCCAGCAGGTATAGCGGACTAGCGGGAGAGGACGAGCAGTACTTC. Translation: CASRYSGLAGEDEQYF.

This clonotype was detected ten times or more. This chain joins TRBV3-1 and TRBJ2-3; D not certain. V was cut by 3 bases and J by 1 base, with 14 bases left in between. Germline V gene lookup returns CDR1 LGHDT and CDR2 YNNKEL (reference sequence). This CDR3 region has 16 residues. The CDR3 bases are TGTGCCAGCAGCCACTCCCTCATTGGGGGCACAGATACGCAGTATTTT. Residues: CASSHSLIGGTDTQYF.

This clonotype was picked up many times. The chain combines TRBV28 with TRBJ2-4; 9 nucleotides agree with TRBD1. The CDR3 sequence is 15 residues long. Germline V gene lookup returns CDR1 MDHEN and CDR2 SYDVKM. The V segment lost 3 bases and the J segment 7 bases; nucleotides outside the gene matches: 7. The CDR3 DNA reads as TGTGCCAGCAGTTTTACCTCCGGACAGGGGAACATTCAGTACTTC. It is translated as CASSFTSGQGNIQYF.

This clonotype came up many times. The V gene is TRBV5-1, the J gene TRBJ2-7, with D unresolved. V was shortened by 4 bases and J by 6 bases, with 14 bases between the two germline ends. Germline V gives CDR1 SGHRS, CDR2 YFSETQ. The CDR3 is made up of 13 amino acids. CDR3 in DNA: TGCGCCAGCAGCCTGGATGGGCTTGGCGAGCAGTACTTC. Amino acid sequence: CASSLDGLGEQYF.

Comments on this clonotype: The DNA is left out, because the CDR3 cannot be placed on it with certainty; the CDR3 is given as TCRdb lists it. V is TRBV23-1 and J is TRBJ2-2; TRBD2 is the table's D call, not checked against the DNA. TRBV23-1 is reported as an ORF; its role is uncertain. Including both end residues, the CDR3 is 20 amino acids long. The CDR3 loop reads CASSQSRGDGAPRTPGSCFF.

This clonotype was seen repeatedly, ten times or more. The V and J genes are TRBV4-1 and TRBJ2-5, with D maybe TRBD1 (6 bases). Trimming shortened V by 1 base and J by 1 base, and 13 bases separated the two germline ends. The CDR3 loop spans 16 amino acids. CDR1 and CDR2 from the germline V gene are MGHRA and YSYEKL. CDR3: CASSQGTGQIQETQYF. CDR3 DNA sequence: TGCGCCAGCAGCCAAGGGACTGGACAGATCCAAGAGACCCAGTACTTC.

V usage is TRBV29-1 and J usage is TRBJ2-3, with TRBD1 matching over 12 bases. Germline-derived CDR1 and CDR2 are SQVTM and ANQGSEA. This CDR3 region has 15 residues. V lost 4 bases and J lost 0; bases outside the gene matches: 2. The CDR3 reads CSVGDRGLSTDTQYF. The CDR3 DNA is TGCAGCGTTGGGGACAGGGGGCTGAGCACAGATACGCAGTATTTT.

This clonotype was picked up many times. The V call is TRBV19, the J call TRBJ2-6; D unresolved. The CDR3 sequence is 15 residues long. Trimming stripped 6 bases from V and 8 bases from J, with 17 bases between. CDR1 and CDR2 (germline): LNHDA, SQIVND (reference sequence). The CDR3 DNA follows: TGTGCCAGTAGCCTGGGTGACTTGTCATCCAACGTCCTGACTTTC. As protein: CASSLGDLSSNVLTF.

Turning to this clonotype: A far larger clone is one base from this, pointing to a likely read error. The chain has TRBV13 and TRBJ2-7, with 7 bases aligning to TRBD2. Losses at the gene ends were 10 bases for V and 4 bases for J; bases not matched to a gene: 13. There are 14 residues in the CDR3. Germline V CDR1 and CDR2: PRHDT, FYEKMQ (reference sequence). The CDR3 protein is CANLREILKYEQYF. The CDR3 DNA reads TGTGCCAACCTGCGGGAGATTCTTAAGTACGAGCAGTACTTC.

About this clonotype: A far larger clone is just one base off, so this is likely a read error. CDR3 region: CASSFQVRGPTDTQYF. Written as DNA, the CDR3 is TGTGCCAGCAGCTTCCAGGTCAGGGGGCCCACAGATACGCAGTATTTT. The chain is built from TRBV5-6 and TRBJ2-3; 8 positions agree with TRBD1. Germline V CDR1 and CDR2: SGHDT, YYEEEE. Trimming cost V 2 bases and J 2 bases; bases outside gene matches: 7. The CDR3 runs 16 residues. Full variable domain (outside the CDR3, taken from reference TRBV5-6 and TRBJ2-3): DAGVTQSPTHLIKTRGQQVTLRCSPKSGHDTVSWYQQALGQGPQFIFQYYEEEERQRGNFPDRFSGHQFPNYSSELNVNALLLGDSALYLCASSFQVRGPTDTQYFGPGTRLTVL.

This clonotype occurred many times. This sequence joins TRBV29-1 and TRBJ2-2, with D possibly TRBD1 on 6 matching bases. This CDR3 is built from 12 residues. The germline V gene encodes CDR1 SQVTM and CDR2 ANQGSEA. V lost 8 bases and J 3 bases, leaving 10 bases between the germline ends. The chain's CDR3 is CSLGQYTGELFF. In DNA form, the CDR3 reads TGCAGCTTAGGACAGTACACCGGGGAGCTGTTTTTT.